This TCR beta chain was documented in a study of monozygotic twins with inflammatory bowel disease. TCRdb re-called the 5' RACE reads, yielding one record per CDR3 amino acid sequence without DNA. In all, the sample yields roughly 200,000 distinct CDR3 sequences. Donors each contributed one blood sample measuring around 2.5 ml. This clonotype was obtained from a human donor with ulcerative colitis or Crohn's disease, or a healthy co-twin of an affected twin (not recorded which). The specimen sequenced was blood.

CDR3 sequence: CATLHGLGTDTQYF. The genes are TRBV6-2 or TRBV6-3 and TRBJ2-3; TCRdb's D gene call, TRBD2, goes unchecked for lack of DNA. Germline values: CDR1 MNHEY, CDR2 SVGEGT. The CDR3 covers 14 residues.